Each of the 21 T cell receptor beta chains below was sequenced from the same sample in a study of vaccination and CD4 T cells after COVID-19. The Oncomine TCR Beta short-read assay sequenced DNA from cultured CD4+ T cells. TCRdb re-called the PCR reads with MiXCR, one entry per CDR3 protein. The sample has 20,000 to 30,000 distinct CDR3 sequences; 28% are singletons. These receptors' targets are unknown. The time point is: late sampling 161 to 241 days after vaccination in three convalescent patients. Sample treatment: roughly 11-day PBMC culture with coronavirus spike peptide pools or control peptides (ViraFEST assay). This specimen was CD4+ T cells from blood, cultured in vitro, taken about 7 months after SARS-CoV-2 vaccination. The origin of the receptors is a human donor who had recovered from COVID-19.

The chain is built from TRBV6-5 and TRBJ1-6; no definite D call. The CDR3 contains 14 residues. V gave up 4 bases and J gave up 10 bases, with 14 bases separating them. From germline, CDR1 is MNHEY and CDR2 SVGAGI. CDR3: CASSSRQVSSPLHF. The DNA for the CDR3 is TGTGCCAGCAGTTCACGACAAGTTTCATCACCCCTCCACTTT.

This clonotype was detected only a few times. The CDR3 loop is CASSFGSHPNQPQHF. In DNA form, the CDR3 reads TGTGCCAGCAGTTTTGGATCGCACCCCAATCAGCCCCAGCATTTT. This chain links TRBV28 with TRBJ1-5; D is undetermined. V was shortened by 3 bases and J by 3 bases, with 12 bases between the two germline ends. This CDR3 is built from 15 residues. Germline V gene lookup returns CDR1 MDHEN and CDR2 SYDVKM.

The table lists this clonotype with a few counts. This chain uses TRBV24-1 with TRBJ1-6, with D possibly matching TRBD1 (5 bases). This CDR3 is 13 amino acids long. Germline assignment: CDR1 KGHDR and CDR2 SFDVKD. Trimming pared 7 bases from V and 10 bases from J, leaving 13 bases between. This CDR3 reads CATRSGLESPLHF. CDR3 nucleotides: TGTGCCACCAGGTCAGGGCTTGAATCACCCCTCCACTTT.

The chain has TRBV2 and TRBJ2-7; 12 bases are a match to TRBD2. The CDR3 is made up of 14 amino acids. After removal of 5 bases from V and 7 bases from J, the junction contained 6 bases not matched to a gene. Germline assignment: CDR1 SNHLY and CDR2 FYNNEI. In DNA form, the CDR3 reads TGTGCCAGCAGTTTCGGACTAGCGGGGAAGGAGCAGTACTTC. It translates to CASSFGLAGKEQYF.

The chain combines TRBV7-8 with TRBJ2-3; 9 nucleotides align to TRBD2. CDR1 and CDR2 from the germline V gene are SGHVS and FQNEAQ. The CDR3 spans 16 residues. V lost 2 bases to trimming and J lost 2 bases; unmatched junction nucleotides: 5. CDR3 sequence: CASSLNSGRPTDTQYF. The CDR3 DNA reads as TGTGCCAGCAGCTTAAATAGCGGGAGACCCACAGATACGCAGTATTTT. The variable domain in full, with the rest retrieved from reference TRBV7-8 and TRBJ2-3, is GAGVSQSPRYKVAKRGQDVALRCDPISGHVSLFWYQQALGQGPEFLTYFQNEAQLDKSGLPSDRFFAERPEGSVSTLKIQRTQQEDSAVYLCASSLNSGRPTDTQYFGPGTRLTVL.

This sequence joins TRBV29-1 and TRBJ1-2, with D unresolved. Trimming shortened V by 2 bases and J by 2 bases, and 3 bases separated the two germline ends. This CDR3 has 11 residues. CDR1 and CDR2 from the germline V gene are SQVTM and ANQGSEA. The CDR3 here is CSVESNYGYTF. The CDR3 DNA reads as TGCAGCGTTGAAAGCAACTATGGCTACACCTTC.

The chain couples TRBV6-1 to TRBJ2-2; TRBD2 agrees at 9 bases. CDR3 length equals 14 residues. Germline V gene lookup returns CDR1 MNHNS and CDR2 SASEGT. J lost 8 bases, V lost 8 bases, and 9 bases had no gene match. CDR3 bases: TGTGCCAGCGCGGCGGGAGGGCCGTGGGGGGAGCTGTTTTTT. Encoded protein: CASAAGGPWGELFF.

The chain links TRBV28 to TRBJ1-5; TRBD1 matches 10 bases. The junction had 7 bases not matched to a gene; V was cut back by 2 bases and J by 6 bases. CDR1 and CDR2 from the germline V gene are MDHEN and SYDVKM. CDR3 length: 16 residues. CDR3 in DNA: TGTGCCAGCAGTTTAGCCGACAGGGGGCTGAGTCAGCCCCAGCATTTT. Its translation is CASSLADRGLSQPQHF.

This clonotype has a handful of counts. The chain combines TRBV7-9 with TRBJ1-2; D is unresolved. Germline V gives CDR1 SEHNR, CDR2 FQNEAQ (reference sequence). Trimming left V 5 bases short and J 5 bases short, with 9 bases between. CDR3 length: 12 residues. The CDR3 sequence: CASSPENYGYTF. CDR3 DNA sequence: TGTGCCAGCAGCCCGGAGAATTATGGCTACACCTTC.

J is TRBJ1-6 and V is TRBV19; 7 nucleotides align to TRBD1. This CDR3 spans 14 amino acids. The germline V gene encodes CDR1 LNHDA and CDR2 SQIVND (reference sequence). V was pared by 6 bases and J by 7 bases, with 6 bases of the junction left unmatched. In DNA, the CDR3 is TGTGCCAGTAGGACCCGGGACAGAAATTCACCCCTCCACTTT. It encodes CASRTRDRNSPLHF.

Sample share makes this clonotype medium-sized. This chain uses TRBV24-1 with TRBJ2-7; D might be TRBD1 (5 bases). This CDR3 contains 13 residues. Trimming pared 4 bases from V and 4 bases from J, leaving 10 bases between. Germline-derived CDR1 and CDR2 are KGHDR and SFDVKD. The CDR3 DNA follows: TGTGCCACCAGTGAACCAGGGTCGTACGAGCAGTACTTC. It yields the protein CATSEPGSYEQYF.

This clonotype was seen more than once but under ten times. The chain employs TRBV6-2 or TRBV6-3 and TRBJ2-5; D is undetermined. This CDR3 has 13 residues. The V gene's germline CDR1 is MNHEY and CDR2 SVGEGT. The V end was cut by 6 bases, the J end by 2 bases, with 10 bases between. CDR3 in DNA: TGTGCCAGCAGGTTGGCCCCGCAAGAGACCCAGTACTTC. Residues: CASRLAPQETQYF.

This clonotype has only a few counts. The chain uses TRBV28 and TRBJ2-5, with 9 bases fitting TRBD2. With V trimmed by 3 bases and J by 5 bases, 7 bases remained unmatched. The CDR3 length is 15 residues. The V gene's germline CDR1 is MDHEN and CDR2 SYDVKM. The CDR3 reads CASSFSGRLGETQYF. The CDR3 coding sequence is TGTGCCAGCAGTTTTAGCGGGAGACTTGGGGAGACCCAGTACTTC.

Ten or more counts support this clonotype. The chain uses TRBV7-2 and TRBJ1-2; 9 nucleotides align to TRBD1. Losses at the gene ends were 5 bases for V and 3 bases for J; bases not matched to a gene: 4. The CDR3 length is 14 residues. CDR1 is SGHTA and CDR2 is FQGNSA in the germline V gene. CDR3 loop: CASSTGQGDYGYTF. In DNA form, the CDR3 reads TGTGCCAGCAGCACGGGACAGGGTGACTATGGCTACACCTTC.

In this sample, this clonotype turned up a few times. This chain's CDR3 is CSAHQGTSGRPEQFF. Here the CDR3 DNA reads TGCAGTGCTCATCAAGGGACTAGCGGGAGGCCCGAGCAGTTCTTC. The chain employs TRBV20-1 and TRBJ2-1; 15 bases fit TRBD2. Germline V gene sequence: CDR1 DFQATT, CDR2 SNEGSKA (reference sequence). V gave up 5 bases and J gave up 10 bases; unmatched junction bases: 9. CDR3 length: 15 residues.

The rearrangement joins TRBV7-2 to TRBJ2-5, with 11 bases fitting TRBD1. After removal of 4 bases from V and 6 bases from J, the junction contained 10 bases not matched to a gene. The length of the CDR3 is 16 residues. CDR1 is SGHTA, CDR2 FQGNSA, per germline. The DNA for the CDR3 is TGTGCCAGCAGCTCCCAGTGGACAGGGGGCGGAAAGACCCAGTACTTC. Protein product: CASSSQWTGGGKTQYF.

V usage is TRBV7-9 and J usage is TRBJ1-2; 7 bases line up with TRBD1. The ends lost 5 bases at V and 0 bases at J; junction bases unmatched: 15. This CDR3 is built from 18 residues. Germline values: CDR1 SEHNR, CDR2 FQNEAQ (reference sequence). The CDR3 sequence: CASSPGQATHEANYGYTF. The CDR3 nucleotides are TGTGCCAGCAGCCCCGGACAGGCTACCCACGAAGCTAACTATGGCTACACCTTC.

This clonotype was seen only a few times. V is TRBV7-9 and J is TRBJ2-1, with D possibly matching TRBD2 (6 bases). The CDR3 sequence is 15 residues long. Trimming removed 5 bases at V and 4 bases at J, with 15 bases between. Germline loops: CDR1 SEHNR, CDR2 FQNEAQ (reference sequence). CDR3 nucleotides: TGTGCCAGCAGCCCCCGGGACTCGCCATACAATGAGCAGTTCTTC. As protein: CASSPRDSPYNEQFF.

The rearrangement uses TRBV7-6 and TRBJ1-3, with no clear D. Trimming took 2 bases from V and 0 from J, leaving 8 bases between them. Germline values: CDR1 SGHVS, CDR2 FNYEAQ. The CDR3 has 15 residues. This CDR3 is CASSLQDRSGNTIYF. CDR3 bases: TGTGCCAGCAGCTTACAAGACCGCTCTGGAAACACCATATATTTT.

The table lists this clonotype with a few counts. The V gene is TRBV27, the J gene TRBJ2-1; no clear D. Germline V gene lookup returns CDR1 MNHEY and CDR2 SMNVEV (reference sequence). Trimming pared 5 bases from V and 7 bases from J, leaving 9 bases between. The CDR3 runs to 12 residues. DNA for the CDR3: TGTGCCAGCAGTCCGACACGAAATGAGCAGTTCTTC. Translating gives CASSPTRNEQFF.

The CDR3 DNA sequence: TGTGCCAGCAGTGAACGGGACAGGATCAATCAGCCCCAGCATTTT. It codes for CASSERDRINQPQHF. V and J are TRBV2 and TRBJ1-5; TRBD1 matches at 8 bases. After removal of 2 bases from V and 3 bases from J, the junction contained 3 bases not matched to a gene. The CDR3 consists of 15 residues. The germline gives CDR1 SNHLY, CDR2 FYNNEI. The full variable domain, rest sourced from reference TRBV2 and TRBJ1-5, is EPEVTQTPSHQVTQMGQEVILRCVPISNHLYFYWYRQILGQKVEFLVSFYNNEISEKSEIFDDQFSVERPDGSNFTLKIRSTKLEDSAMYFCASSERDRINQPQHFGDGTRLSIL.